Listed below are T cell receptor beta chains from one sample, sequenced in a study of cytomegalovirus exposure and HLA in healthy donors. Using immunoSEQ multiplex PCR, the repertoire was profiled, and TCRdb retains in-frame clones only, with some absent. The sample shows over 95,000 clones, 60% to 80% of them seen only once. Source material: PBMCs. The source of these receptors is a woman aged 25-40 years in good health and CMV-seropositive. The CDR3 runs from the conserved cysteine through the conserved F or W. Clone size is given for some rows only: seen once, a few or many times, or a class if the clone is expanded.

j_call v_call clone_size cdr3_length cdr3_aa
TRBJ1-2 TRBV7-9 - 12 CASSQDREVLTF
TRBJ2-7 TRBV7-2 - 13 CASRKGSAYEQYF
TRBJ1-2 TRBV6-4 few 15 CASSDSADSVYGYTF
TRBJ1-3 TRBV7-9 - 15 CASRLDRVSGNTIYF
TRBJ1-3 TRBV5-6 - 15 CASSLGQGAGNTIYF
TRBJ1-2 TRBV28 few 15 CASSFAVKLYYGYTF
TRBJ2-1 TRBV5-8 - 15 CASSSLSSPYNEQFF
TRBJ1-6 TRBV7-9 - 17 CASNTAYRTGVNSPLHF
TRBJ2-7 TRBV5-5 - 15 CASSLVIAGVVEQYF
TRBJ2-7 TRBV5-6 few 14 CASSFGRARDEQYF
TRBJ1-3 TRBV29-1 - 15 CSVEDPVFSGNTIYF
TRBJ1-5 TRBV7-2 - 14 CASSSTGGNQPQHF
TRBJ2-3 TRBV14 - 16 CASSHVSGRGTDTQYF
TRBJ2-1 TRBV9 - 19 CASSGWNNKGPVSYNEQFF
TRBJ1-1 TRBV6-4 - 14 CASSASPGNTEAFF
TRBJ2-7 TRBV6-1 few 13 CASRATVSYEQYF
TRBJ2-3 TRBV11-2 - 14 CASSSTSYTDTQYF
TRBJ1-6 TRBV27 - 16 CASSLDGTGGRSPLHF
TRBJ1-1 TRBV5-1 - 14 CASSQRQGATEAFF
TRBJ1-6 TRBV4-2 - 18 CASSQGRGGSSYNSPLHF
TRBJ2-6 TRBV6-1 - 14 CASSGASGANVLTF
TRBJ2-1 TRBV4-2 - 14 CASSRPGAGNEQFF